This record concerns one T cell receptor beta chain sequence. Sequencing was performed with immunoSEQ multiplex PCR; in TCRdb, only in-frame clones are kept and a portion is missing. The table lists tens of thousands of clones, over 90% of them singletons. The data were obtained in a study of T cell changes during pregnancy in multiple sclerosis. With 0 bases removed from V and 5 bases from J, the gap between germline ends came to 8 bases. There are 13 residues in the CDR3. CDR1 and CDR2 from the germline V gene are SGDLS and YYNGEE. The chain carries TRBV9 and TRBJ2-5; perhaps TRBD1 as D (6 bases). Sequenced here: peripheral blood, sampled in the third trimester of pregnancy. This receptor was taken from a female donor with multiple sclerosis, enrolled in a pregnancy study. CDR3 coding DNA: TGTGCCAGCAGCGTAGGAGACAGGGAGACCCAGTACTTC. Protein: CASSVGDRETQYF. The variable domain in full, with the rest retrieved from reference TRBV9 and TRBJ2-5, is DSGVTQTPKHLITATGQRVTLRCSPRSGDLSVYWYQQSLDQGLQFLIQYYNGEERAKGNILERFSAQQFPDLHSELNLSSLELGDSALYFCASSVGDRETQYFGPGTRLLVL.